Listed here are 14 T cell receptor beta chains from one sample, sequenced in a study of blood T cell repertoires in COVID-19. TCRdb keeps only in-frame clones here, not all; method: immunoSEQ multiplex PCR. The table lists 310,000 or so clones, roughly 86% of them singletons. Sequenced sample: peripheral blood. All receptors derive from a man between 65 and 80 years old with acute or convalescent COVID-19.

The chain links TRBV19 to TRBJ1-5; D is unclear. Between the trimmed V and J ends, which lost 5 bases and 4 bases, there was a span of 6 bases. Germline CDR1 LNHDA, CDR2 SQIVND (reference sequence). This CDR3 spans 12 amino acids. The CDR3 nucleotides read TGTGCCAGTAGTCCCGTAAATCAGCCCCAGCATTTT. It codes for CASSPVNQPQHF.

The chain's CDR3 is CASSLAPGSAGELFF. DNA of the CDR3: TGTGCCAGCAGCTTAGCCCCGGGTTCGGCCGGGGAGCTGTTTTTT. The chain employs TRBV7-2 and TRBJ2-2; no definite D call. The V gene lost 0 bases and the J gene lost 6 bases, with 11 bases spanning the gap. The CDR3 contains 15 residues. CDR1 and CDR2 (germline): SGHTA, FQGNSA.

V and J are TRBV29-1 and TRBJ2-3, with TRBD2 as a possible D gene (5 bases). This CDR3 is built from 14 residues. Germline CDR1 SQVTM, CDR2 ANQGSEA. V lost 5 bases and J lost 2, with 14 bases in between. DNA for the CDR3: TGCAGCGTTCTTCGGGGTGATACCACAGATACGCAGTATTTT. It translates to CSVLRGDTTDTQYF.

The chain uses TRBV27 and TRBJ1-5; D gene unclear. Trimming pared 4 bases from V and 4 bases from J, leaving 11 bases between. CDR1 and CDR2 from the germline V gene are MNHEY and SMNVEV (reference sequence). This CDR3 has 14 residues. The CDR3 DNA reads TGTGCCAGCAGTTCCAATAACAAGAATCAGCCCCAGCATTTT. Protein product: CASSSNNKNQPQHF.

V is TRBV2 and J is TRBJ1-6, with D hard to call. The germline gives CDR1 SNHLY, CDR2 FYNNEI. The CDR3 has 11 residues. Trimming left V 4 bases short and J 10 bases short, with 5 bases between. CDR3 nucleotide sequence: TGTGCCAGCAGTGGAACATCACCCCTCCACTTT. Translating it yields CASSGTSPLHF. Using reference TRBV2 and TRBJ1-6 for the parts outside the CDR3, the full variable domain is EPEVTQTPSHQVTQMGQEVILRCVPISNHLYFYWYRQILGQKVEFLVSFYNNEISEKSEIFDDQFSVERPDGSNFTLKIRSTKLEDSAMYFCASSGTSPLHFGNGTRLTVT.

V gene TRBV7-9 combines with J gene TRBJ2-1; D uncertain. CDR3 size: 12 residues. Trimming pared 3 bases from V and 10 bases from J, leaving 10 bases between. CDR1 SEHNR and CDR2 FQNEAQ come from the germline V gene (reference sequence). The CDR3 coding sequence is TGTGCCAGCAGCTTGAAGCCGCCGGAGCAGTTCTTC. It codes for CASSLKPPEQFF.

The chain joins TRBV24-1 to TRBJ2-7; the match to TRBD1 covers 12 bases. Germline CDR1 and CDR2: KGHDR and SFDVKD. The CDR3 covers 16 residues. J gave up 5 bases and V 4 bases, and 8 bases lay outside the gene matches. This CDR3 reads CATSERPGQGADEQYF. The CDR3 region has the DNA TGTGCCACCAGTGAGAGACCGGGACAGGGGGCCGACGAGCAGTACTTC.

V and J are TRBV7-9 and TRBJ2-3, with D possibly being TRBD1 (5 bases). Trimming left V 4 bases short and J 3 bases short, with 11 bases between. Germline CDR1 and CDR2: SEHNR and FQNEAQ (reference sequence). The CDR3 spans 14 residues. The CDR3 nucleotides are TGTGCCAGCAGCTCCTCAGGGATTACAGATACGCAGTATTTT. Protein: CASSSSGITDTQYF.

This clone was counted between two and nine times. The chain has TRBV28 and TRBJ1-4; TRBD1 aligns across 7 bases. With V trimmed by 6 bases and J by 6 bases, 10 bases remained unmatched. CDR3 length: 15 amino acids. CDR1 is MDHEN, CDR2 SYDVKM, per germline. The CDR3 is CASSPLGTEDEKLFF. The CDR3 DNA sequence: TGTGCCAGCAGCCCCCTCGGGACAGAGGATGAAAAACTGTTTTTT.

This rearrangement joins TRBV6-2 or TRBV6-3 to TRBJ2-3; 8 nucleotides line up with TRBD2. The CDR3 extends over 14 amino acids. The germline CDR1 and CDR2 sequences are MNHEY and SVGEGT. Germline trimming cut 5 bases from V and 2 bases from J; bases unmatched to any gene: 3. The CDR3 spells CASSRGGLTDTQYF. In DNA, the CDR3 is TGTGCCAGCAGTCGGGGGGGGCTCACAGATACGCAGTATTTT.

The rearrangement uses TRBV29-1 and TRBJ2-6; the D gene is possibly TRBD1 (6 bases). This CDR3 is 14 amino acids long. Trimming removed 1 base at V and 3 bases at J, with 7 bases between. The germline CDR1 and CDR2 sequences are SQVTM and ANQGSEA. The CDR3: CSVEGGLGANVLTF. The CDR3, as DNA: TGCAGCGTTGAAGGGGGGCTTGGGGCCAACGTCCTGACTTTC. Based on the CDR3 plus reference TRBV29-1 and TRBJ2-6, the full variable domain is SAVISQKPSRDICQRGTSLTIQCQVDSQVTMMFWYRQQPGQSLTLIATANQGSEATYESGFVIDKFPISRPNLTFSTLTVSNMSPEDSSIYLCSVEGGLGANVLTFGAGSRLTVL.

The V gene is TRBV16, the J gene TRBJ1-2; possible D gene TRBD1, 5 bases. This CDR3 contains 17 residues. V lost 3 bases and J lost 3, with 20 bases in between. Germline V gives CDR1 KGHSY, CDR2 FQNENV. CDR3 loop: CASSQTAGFMLHYGYTF. The CDR3 bases are TGTGCCAGCAGCCAGACGGCAGGGTTCATGCTCCACTATGGCTACACCTTC.

This clone occurred a few times. The chain joins TRBV7-9 to TRBJ1-1; D is possibly TRBD1 (5 bases). Germline CDR1 SEHNR, CDR2 FQNEAQ (reference sequence). The CDR3 is 14 residues long. The V and J ends lost 3 bases and 1 base respectively, with 9 bases between them. This CDR3 is CASSFMTANTEAFF. The DNA of the CDR3 is TGTGCCAGCAGCTTTATGACAGCGAACACTGAAGCTTTCTTT.

V usage is TRBV18 and J usage is TRBJ2-1, with 9 bases lining up with TRBD2. The CDR3 is made up of 19 amino acids. Per germline, CDR1 KGHSH and CDR2 LQKENI. Trimming took 3 bases from V and 5 from J; bases not matched to a gene: 17. The CDR3 nucleotides are TGTGCCAGCTCACCCCCATCGAAAGCGGGGGGCCTAGGACACAATGAGCAGTTCTTC. It translates to CASSPPSKAGGLGHNEQFF.